Listed below are T cell receptor beta chains from one sample, sequenced in a study of neoadjuvant anti-PD-1 for oral cavity cancer. Sequenced by immunoSEQ multiplex PCR; TCRdb stores in-frame clones only, minus some. The sample has about 14,000 clones, less than 85% seen once. Sequenced here: PBMCs, sampled before nivolumab (anti-PD-1) treatment. These receptor sequences come from a person between 35 and 79 years old with oral cavity squamous cell carcinoma. Each CDR3 is given with its conserved first and last residue. The order of the fields is V gene, D gene, J gene, clone size, CDR3 DNA, CDR3 protein. A D gene is named only where the DNA matches it firmly. The size of a clone is reported for some rows only, either as once, few or many, or as a class for expanded clones.

TRBV2,.,TRBJ2-3,.,TGTGCCAGCGCGGGGGCGAGCACAGATACGCAGTATTTT,CASAGASTDTQYF
TRBV4-2,.,TRBJ1-3,few,TGTGCCAGCAGCCAAGGGGGTGCCGGAAACACCATATATTTT,CASSQGGAGNTIYF
TRBV4-1,.,TRBJ1-4,.,TGCGCCAGCACCCCGATCGCCGGACCCCGGTCGGCTAATGAAAAACTGTTTTTT,CASTPIAGPRSANEKLFF
TRBV6-5,TRBD2,TRBJ2-7,.,TGTGCCAGCAGAGTAAGCGGGGCCTACGAGCAGTACTTC,CASRVSGAYEQYF
TRBV13,.,TRBJ1-1,.,TGTGCCAGCAGCTTCCGGGGGGCCGACACTGAAGCTTTCTTT,CASSFRGADTEAFF
TRBV15,TRBD1,TRBJ1-2,.,TGTGCCACCAGCATAGAAAGGGGGACAGACTATGGCTACACCTTC,CATSIERGTDYGYTF
TRBV10-3,.,TRBJ1-6,few,TGTGCCATCAGTGGGGGCGGGGCTTTAGCGGATAATTCACCCCTCCACTTT,CAISGGGALADNSPLHF
TRBV7-2,.,TRBJ2-1,.,TGTGCCAGCACTTGGGGGCTGGTCGTTAATGAGCAGTTCTTC,CASTWGLVVNEQFF
TRBV5-1,.,TRBJ2-1,.,TGCGCCAGCAGCTTGGAACGGGGCGGACATGAGCAGTTCTTC,CASSLERGGHEQFF
TRBV7-9,.,TRBJ2-5,.,TGTGCCAGCAGCTCCTACCCAGGACCTCAGGAGACCCAGTACTTC,CASSSYPGPQETQYF
TRBV13,.,TRBJ2-3,.,TGTGCCAGCAGCTTATGGCCAGATACGCAGTATTTT,CASSLWPDTQYF
TRBV5-1,.,TRBJ1-2,.,TGCGCCAGCAGCTTGGGAGGGGACCCCCCCTTGGGCTACACCTTC,CASSLGGDPPLGYTF
TRBV5-6,.,TRBJ2-1,.,TGTGCCAGCACCAGGGCTAGCGCGGGCTCCTACAATGAGCAGTTCTTC,CASTRASAGSYNEQFF
TRBV11-3,.,TRBJ2-2,.,TGTGCCAGCAGCCCTCCCACCGGGGAGCTGTTTTTT,CASSPPTGELFF
TRBV28,.,TRBJ1-2,.,TGTGCCAGCAGTCCCCGGGGCCTCCCTTTCGGCTACACCTTC,CASSPRGLPFGYTF
TRBV2,TRBD1,TRBJ1-4,.,TGTGCCAGCAGATCCGGGACAGGGTCTTACTCGGGGCATGAAAAACTGTTTTTT,CASRSGTGSYSGHEKLFF
TRBV29-1,.,TRBJ2-1,.,TGCAGCGTTGAAGAGGTGGGGAGGTTCTTCTCCTACAATGAGCAGTTCTTC,CSVEEVGRFFSYNEQFF
TRBV6-1,.,TRBJ2-5,.,TGTGCCAGCAGTGATCTCCAAGAGACCCAGTACTTC,CASSDLQETQYF
TRBV2,.,TRBJ1-2,few,TGTGCCAGCAGTGATTGGGTGACAGGAGCCTATGGCTACACCTTC,CASSDWVTGAYGYTF